Listed below are T cell receptor beta chains from one sample, sequenced in a study of regulatory T cells in long-lasting Graves disease. TCRdb reanalysed the multiplex PCR reads using MiXCR and keeps one entry per CDR3 protein. The table records about 420,000 distinct CDR3 sequences, roughly 15% of them present only once. These data also featured in a second study, about T cells in Graves' hyperthyroidism and ophthalmopathy.

This material consisted of peripheral blood mononuclear cells (PBMCs), taken at new diagnosis, from a patient treated with antithyroid drugs. These receptors all stem from a young woman with Graves disease. Each CDR3 is given with its conserved first and last residue. A D gene is named only where the DNA matches it firmly. Not every row has a clone size; where given, it reads once, few, many or a size class.

clone_size: many; v_call: TRBV20-1; d_call: TRBD1; j_call: TRBJ1-6; cdr3_nt: TGCAGTGCTGGAAACAGGGGGGACAATTCACCCCTCCACTTT; cdr3_aa: CSAGNRGDNSPLHF
clone_size: many; v_call: TRBV28; d_call: .; j_call: TRBJ2-7; cdr3_nt: TGTGCCAGCAGTTATAACTACGAGCAGTACTTC; cdr3_aa: CASSYNYEQYF
clone_size: .; v_call: TRBV19; d_call: .; j_call: TRBJ2-1; cdr3_nt: TGTGCCAGTAGTATACCAGCAGGGTACCAGCAGTTCTTC; cdr3_aa: CASSIPAGYQQFF
clone_size: many; v_call: TRBV2; d_call: TRBD1; j_call: TRBJ2-7; cdr3_nt: TGTGCCAGCAGCTCCGGGACAGGGGTTGCCTACGAGCAGTACTTC; cdr3_aa: CASSSGTGVAYEQYF
clone_size: many; v_call: TRBV6-5; d_call: TRBD2; j_call: TRBJ2-1; cdr3_nt: TGTGCCAGCAGTTACGATGCGGCTAGCGGGAGGGCCGAATCATACAATGAGCAGTTCTTC; cdr3_aa: CASSYDAASGRAESYNEQFF
clone_size: many; v_call: TRBV3-1; d_call: .; j_call: TRBJ2-5; cdr3_nt: TGTGCCAGCAGCCAAGGCTTGGGCCAGTACTTC; cdr3_aa: CASSQGLGQYF
clone_size: .; v_call: TRBV2; d_call: TRBD2; j_call: TRBJ2-1; cdr3_nt: TGTGCCACCAAACTAGCGGGAGGGTCCTACAATGAGCAGTTCTTC; cdr3_aa: CATKLAGGSYNEQFF
clone_size: .; v_call: TRBV5-6; d_call: TRBD1; j_call: TRBJ2-2; cdr3_nt: TGTGCCAGCAGCTTTGTTGAGTGGGACAGCGGGGAGCTGTTTTTT; cdr3_aa: CASSFVEWDSGELFF
clone_size: .; v_call: TRBV28; d_call: .; j_call: TRBJ2-7; cdr3_nt: TGTGCCAGCAGCCCGCTTTGGGGGGCTCGGTGGGAGCAGTACTTC; cdr3_aa: CASSPLWGARWEQYF
clone_size: many; v_call: TRBV27; d_call: .; j_call: TRBJ2-2; cdr3_nt: TGTGCCACCGGGGCGGCGAACACCGGGGAGCTGTTTTTT; cdr3_aa: CATGAANTGELFF
clone_size: many; v_call: TRBV28; d_call: TRBD1; j_call: TRBJ2-1; cdr3_nt: TGTGCCAGCAGTTTGGGGACAGGGTTGGATGAGCAGTTCTTC; cdr3_aa: CASSLGTGLDEQFF
clone_size: many; v_call: TRBV5-6; d_call: TRBD1; j_call: TRBJ2-7; cdr3_nt: TGTGCCAGCAGCAACGGACCCGGGACAGGGGGCCTGGAGCAGTACTTC; cdr3_aa: CASSNGPGTGGLEQYF
clone_size: .; v_call: TRBV7-9; d_call: .; j_call: TRBJ2-5; cdr3_nt: TGTGCCAGCAGTTCCAATGGGGTCAGTCAAGAGACCCAGTACTTC; cdr3_aa: CASSSNGVSQETQYF
clone_size: few; v_call: TRBV10-3; d_call: .; j_call: TRBJ2-1; cdr3_nt: TGTGCCTCCGGGCGGGACTCCTACAATGAGCAGTTCTTC; cdr3_aa: CASGRDSYNEQFF
clone_size: medium-sized; v_call: TRBV20-1; d_call: .; j_call: TRBJ2-5; cdr3_nt: TGCAGTGCTAGGGTGTTGGGCGGTCACCAAGAGACCCAGTACTTC; cdr3_aa: CSARVLGGHQETQYF
clone_size: few; v_call: TRBV30; d_call: .; j_call: TRBJ2-7; cdr3_nt: TGTGCCTGGAGTATACAGGGATTTTGGAGAACGAGCTCCTACGAGCAGTACTTC; cdr3_aa: CAWSIQGFWRTSSYEQYF
clone_size: few; v_call: TRBV4-3; d_call: .; j_call: TRBJ2-3; cdr3_nt: TGCGCCAGCAGCCAAGCCAGGGTCACAGATACGCAGTATTTT; cdr3_aa: CASSQARVTDTQYF
clone_size: .; v_call: TRBV18; d_call: .; j_call: TRBJ1-2; cdr3_nt: TGTGCCAGCTCACCAATGACCACAACTAACTATGGCTACACCTTC; cdr3_aa: CASSPMTTTNYGYTF
clone_size: many; v_call: TRBV28; d_call: TRBD1; j_call: TRBJ2-7; cdr3_nt: TGTGCCAGCAGTTCACCCTGGGGACAGGGGACCTACGAGCAGTACTTC; cdr3_aa: CASSSPWGQGTYEQYF
clone_size: many; v_call: TRBV5-5; d_call: TRBD1; j_call: TRBJ1-1; cdr3_nt: TGTGCCAGCAGCTCAGCAGGGGGAAGAGCTTTCTTT; cdr3_aa: CASSSAGGRAFF
clone_size: few; v_call: TRBV11-2; d_call: .; j_call: TRBJ1-2; cdr3_nt: TGTGCCAGCAGCTTAGAGGGACGGCCCACCTTC; cdr3_aa: CASSLEGRPTF
clone_size: many; v_call: TRBV7-2; d_call: .; j_call: TRBJ2-3; cdr3_nt: TGTGCCAGCAGCTTACTCCCGCGGTTCGGAACCTACACAGATACGCAGTATTTT; cdr3_aa: CASSLLPRFGTYTDTQYF
clone_size: many; v_call: TRBV28; d_call: TRBD1; j_call: TRBJ1-6; cdr3_nt: TGTGCCAGCAGTTTAGCCGGGACAGGGGCGAATTCACCCCTCCACTTT; cdr3_aa: CASSLAGTGANSPLHF
clone_size: .; v_call: TRBV12-3/TRBV12-4; d_call: TRBD2; j_call: TRBJ2-7; cdr3_nt: TGTGCCAGCAGTCCCCGACTAGCGGAGACCTCCTACGAGCAGTACTTC; cdr3_aa: CASSPRLAETSYEQYF
clone_size: .; v_call: TRBV7-8; d_call: TRBD1; j_call: TRBJ1-1; cdr3_nt: TGTGCCAGCAGCTTACATCCCCGGACAGGGGGCGATAACACTGAAGCTTTCTTT; cdr3_aa: CASSLHPRTGGDNTEAFF
clone_size: many; v_call: TRBV29-1; d_call: TRBD2; j_call: TRBJ2-1; cdr3_nt: TGCAGCGTTGAAAGCGGGAGGGTGGATGAGCAGTTCTTC; cdr3_aa: CSVESGRVDEQFF
clone_size: many; v_call: TRBV20-1; d_call: .; j_call: TRBJ2-7; cdr3_nt: TGCAGTGCTGATCCCGAAGGTCTGTTCGAGCAGTACTTC; cdr3_aa: CSADPEGLFEQYF
clone_size: many; v_call: TRBV27; d_call: .; j_call: TRBJ2-1; cdr3_nt: TGTGCCAGCGGGATCACTAGTCGTGAGCAGTTCTTC; cdr3_aa: CASGITSREQFF
clone_size: .; v_call: TRBV6-2/TRBV6-3; d_call: TRBD2; j_call: TRBJ2-1; cdr3_nt: TGTGCCAGCAGAAGCCGGGACTACTACAATGAGCAGTTCTTC; cdr3_aa: CASRSRDYYNEQFF
clone_size: .; v_call: TRBV12-3/TRBV12-4; d_call: TRBD1; j_call: TRBJ2-7; cdr3_nt: TGTGCCAGCAGACAGACAGGGGCTCACTACGAGCAGTACTTC; cdr3_aa: CASRQTGAHYEQYF
clone_size: .; v_call: TRBV6-5; d_call: .; j_call: TRBJ2-7; cdr3_nt: TGTGCCAGCAGTTATTCTCAAGGGACGAGGCACGAGCAGTACTTC; cdr3_aa: CASSYSQGTRHEQYF
clone_size: .; v_call: TRBV2; d_call: .; j_call: TRBJ2-7; cdr3_nt: TGTGCCAGCACCGAGCAGGGGTTCTCCTACGAGCAGTACTTC; cdr3_aa: CASTEQGFSYEQYF
clone_size: few; v_call: TRBV27; d_call: .; j_call: TRBJ2-5; cdr3_nt: TGTGCCAGCAGTTTCAGGGAAATGGAGACCCAGTACTTC; cdr3_aa: CASSFREMETQYF
clone_size: many; v_call: TRBV2; d_call: TRBD1; j_call: TRBJ2-1; cdr3_nt: TGTGCCAGCACGGGACAGGGAAGTGTCAATGAGCAGTTCTTC; cdr3_aa: CASTGQGSVNEQFF
clone_size: many; v_call: TRBV3-1; d_call: TRBD1; j_call: TRBJ2-5; cdr3_nt: TGTGCCAGCAGCCCTGGGACAGCTTACCAAGAGACCCAGTACTTC; cdr3_aa: CASSPGTAYQETQYF
clone_size: .; v_call: TRBV10-3; d_call: TRBD2; j_call: TRBJ2-1; cdr3_nt: TGTGCCATCAGTGAGTCAGCGGGAAACTACAATGAGCAGTTCTTC; cdr3_aa: CAISESAGNYNEQFF
clone_size: many; v_call: TRBV6-1; d_call: .; j_call: TRBJ1-3; cdr3_nt: TGTGCCAGCAGTGGGCAGACAACCTCTGGAAACACCATATATTTT; cdr3_aa: CASSGQTTSGNTIYF
clone_size: many; v_call: TRBV4-3; d_call: .; j_call: TRBJ2-7; cdr3_nt: TGCGCCAGCAGCCACAGCGTAACAGGGCAAAACTACGAGCAGTACTTC; cdr3_aa: CASSHSVTGQNYEQYF
clone_size: many; v_call: TRBV30; d_call: .; j_call: TRBJ2-7; cdr3_nt: TGTGCCTGGAGGGGGACGGGAGAAGAGCAGTACTTC; cdr3_aa: CAWRGTGEEQYF
clone_size: many; v_call: TRBV4-1; d_call: .; j_call: TRBJ2-7; cdr3_nt: TGCGCCAGCAGTCTAGACGGAAGCGAGCAGTACTTC; cdr3_aa: CASSLDGSEQYF
clone_size: .; v_call: TRBV10-3; d_call: TRBD2; j_call: TRBJ2-5; cdr3_nt: TGTGCCATCAGTGAGTCAAAGGCGGGAGCGGAGACCCAGTACTTC; cdr3_aa: CAISESKAGAETQYF
clone_size: .; v_call: TRBV7-3; d_call: TRBD2; j_call: TRBJ2-2; cdr3_nt: TGTGCCAGCAGCTCTAACCCGGGACTACTAAACACCGGGGAGCTGTTTTTT; cdr3_aa: CASSSNPGLLNTGELFF
clone_size: many; v_call: TRBV5-5; d_call: TRBD2; j_call: TRBJ2-7; cdr3_nt: TGTGCCAGCAGTACGAGGGGGCCTAGCGGGAGGTTCGACGAGCAGTACTTC; cdr3_aa: CASSTRGPSGRFDEQYF
clone_size: few; v_call: TRBV30; d_call: .; j_call: TRBJ2-7; cdr3_nt: TGTGCCTGGAGTACAGGGTCCCACGAGCAGTACTTC; cdr3_aa: CAWSTGSHEQYF
clone_size: .; v_call: TRBV6-1; d_call: TRBD1; j_call: TRBJ1-6; cdr3_nt: TGTGCCAGCAGCGACAGGGGTTCTTCACCCCTCCACTTT; cdr3_aa: CASSDRGSSPLHF
clone_size: .; v_call: TRBV28; d_call: TRBD2; j_call: TRBJ2-1; cdr3_nt: TGTGCCAGCCTCGGACTAGCGGGAGGTTTGAGGACTGAGCAGTTCTTC; cdr3_aa: CASLGLAGGLRTEQFF
clone_size: .; v_call: TRBV6-1; d_call: .; j_call: TRBJ1-4; cdr3_nt: TGTGCCAGCAGCCGGACAGTAACTAATGAAAAACTGTTTTTT; cdr3_aa: CASSRTVTNEKLFF
clone_size: .; v_call: TRBV4-1; d_call: .; j_call: TRBJ1-4; cdr3_nt: TGCGCCAGCAGCCAAGATCCGCGATACGCAACTAATGAAAAACTGTTTTTT; cdr3_aa: CASSQDPRYATNEKLFF
clone_size: many; v_call: TRBV3-1; d_call: .; j_call: TRBJ2-5; cdr3_nt: TGTGCCAGCAGCAACTCGGTTAGCGCTTGGGAGACCCAGTACTTC; cdr3_aa: CASSNSVSAWETQYF
clone_size: .; v_call: TRBV12-3/TRBV12-4; d_call: TRBD1; j_call: TRBJ2-7; cdr3_nt: TGTGCCAGCAGTTTAATGATGGGGACAGGGGGCAAGTACGAGCAGTACTTC; cdr3_aa: CASSLMMGTGGKYEQYF
clone_size: many; v_call: TRBV28; d_call: .; j_call: TRBJ2-3; cdr3_nt: TGTGCCAGCAGTTTATTTCGCGGGGATACAGATACGCAGTATTTT; cdr3_aa: CASSLFRGDTDTQYF
clone_size: .; v_call: TRBV6-4; d_call: TRBD2; j_call: TRBJ2-2; cdr3_nt: TGTGCCAGCAGTGATGGGACTAGCGGGAGAAGGATCGGGGAGCTGTTTTTT; cdr3_aa: CASSDGTSGRRIGELFF
clone_size: .; v_call: TRBV5-1; d_call: .; j_call: TRBJ2-3; cdr3_nt: TGCGCCAGCAGCATTAGCGGTCGGAGCACAGATACGCAGTATTTT; cdr3_aa: CASSISGRSTDTQYF
clone_size: .; v_call: TRBV12-3/TRBV12-4; d_call: TRBD2; j_call: TRBJ2-7; cdr3_nt: TGTGCCAGCAGCGTTGCCCCAACCGGGGGGGACTACGAGCAGTACTTC; cdr3_aa: CASSVAPTGGDYEQYF